One sample yielded the 26 T cell receptor beta chains listed below, sequenced in a study of blood T cell repertoires in COVID-19. The protocol was immunoSEQ multiplex PCR, while the TCRdb copy is restricted to in-frame clones and leaves out a portion. The data contain around 500,000 clones, 88% of them seen just once; the ten biggest clones take up around 8%. Input material: PBMCs or T cells enriched from blood (not recorded which). These receptors originate from a woman between 55 and 75 years old who had recovered from COVID-19.

CDR3 nucleotides: TGTGCCAGTAGTATCCAGGGATGGGAGACCCAGTACTTC. Translated: CASSIQGWETQYF. This chain links TRBV19 with TRBJ2-5, with D possibly being TRBD1 (5 bases). There are 13 residues in the CDR3. Per the germline V gene, CDR1 is LNHDA and CDR2 is SQIVND (reference sequence). V shed 3 bases and J shed 5 bases, with 10 bases lying between them.

V and J are TRBV7-2 and TRBJ2-7, with 12 positions matching TRBD2. Losses at the gene ends were 3 bases for V and 6 bases for J; bases not matched to a gene: 6. Germline V gene sequence: CDR1 SGHTA, CDR2 FQGNSA. This CDR3 has 15 residues. The CDR3 reads CASSLVASGGAEQYF. The CDR3, as DNA: TGTGCCAGCAGCTTGGTGGCTAGCGGGGGGGCCGAGCAGTACTTC. Using reference TRBV7-2 and TRBJ2-7 for the parts outside the CDR3, the full variable domain is GAGVSQSPSNKVTEKGKDVELRCDPISGHTALYWYRQSLGQGLEFLIYFQGNSAPDKSGLPSDRFSAERTGGSVSTLTIQRTQQEDSAVYLCASSLVASGGAEQYFGPGTRLTVT.

V and J are TRBV5-1 and TRBJ1-2; 12 nucleotides align to TRBD1. This CDR3 comprises 16 residues. The V gene end was trimmed by 3 bases and the J gene end by 2 bases; junction bases not matched to a gene: 5. CDR1 and CDR2 (germline): SGHRS, YFSETQ. CDR3 loop: CASSWGQGAQNYGYTF. The CDR3 nucleotides are TGCGCCAGCAGCTGGGGACAGGGGGCGCAGAACTATGGCTACACCTTC.

The V and J genes are TRBV11-2 and TRBJ2-6; TRBD1 matches at 7 bases. From germline, CDR1 is SGHAT and CDR2 FQNNGV. V trimming: 5 bases; J trimming: 3 bases; junction bases outside the gene matches: 7. The CDR3 runs to 16 residues. Written as DNA, the CDR3 is TGTGCCAGCAGCGGCCAGGGACAGAGTGGGGCCAACGTCCTGACTTTC. Translation: CASSGQGQSGANVLTF.

CDR3 in amino acids: CASSSTGNGELFF. CDR3 bases: TGTGCCAGCAGCTCGACAGGGAACGGGGAGCTGTTTTTT. V gene TRBV5-5 combines with J gene TRBJ2-2; 7 bases align to TRBD1. The germline V gene has CDR1 SGHKS and CDR2 YYEKEE (reference sequence). The CDR3 covers 13 residues. J lost 7 bases, V lost 3 bases, and 3 bases had no gene match.

This clone was recorded a few times. V usage is TRBV9 and J usage is TRBJ1-3; 9 bases fit TRBD1. V trimming: 1 base; J trimming: 0 bases; junction bases outside the gene matches: 5. The germline V gene has CDR1 SGDLS and CDR2 YYNGEE. CDR3 size: 17 residues. This CDR3 reads CASSVSGTGSSGNTIYF. Written as DNA, the CDR3 is TGTGCCAGCAGCGTATCCGGGACAGGGAGCTCTGGAAACACCATATATTTT.

This chain uses TRBV7-2 with TRBJ1-1; 7 bases fit TRBD1. Looked up from germline, CDR1 is SGHTA and CDR2 is FQGNSA. This CDR3 is 14 amino acids long. V trimming: 6 bases; J trimming: 2 bases; junction bases outside the gene matches: 6. The CDR3 coding sequence is TGTGCCAGCAGACCCGGGACAGCTAACACTGAAGCTTTCTTT. It is translated as CASRPGTANTEAFF.

This chain uses TRBV4-2 with TRBJ2-1, with TRBD2 matching 7 bases. The germline V gene has CDR1 LGHNA and CDR2 YNFKEQ. The CDR3 length is 15 residues. The V gene end was trimmed by 0 bases and the J gene end by 9 bases; junction bases not matched to a gene: 8. The CDR3 region is CASSQEAGMVPEQFF. CDR3 nucleotide sequence: TGTGCCAGCAGCCAAGAAGCGGGGATGGTTCCTGAGCAGTTCTTC.

The chain carries TRBV30 and TRBJ1-6, with a weak D call TRBD1 (5 bases). This CDR3 has 16 residues. V was trimmed by 1 base and J by 3 bases, leaving 13 bases between them. Germline V CDR1 and CDR2: GTSNPN, SVGIG (reference sequence). The CDR3 DNA sequence: TGTGCCTGGAGTGCCCCAGGGAGGGGCTATAATTCACCCCTCCACTTT. This sequence encodes CAWSAPGRGYNSPLHF. The full variable domain, completed using reference TRBV30 and TRBJ1-6, is SQTIHQWPATLVQPVGSPLSLECTVEGTSNPNLYWYRQAAGRGLQLLFYSVGIGQISSEVPQNLSASRPQDRQFILSSKKLLLSDSGFYLCAWSAPGRGYNSPLHFGNGTRLTVT.

The genes are TRBV7-9 and TRBJ2-7, with TRBD1 matching 9 bases. Germline V gene sequence: CDR1 SEHNR, CDR2 FQNEAQ (reference sequence). The CDR3 runs to 14 residues. With V trimmed by 5 bases and J by 3 bases, 5 bases remained unmatched. CDR3 sequence (DNA): TGTGCCAGCAGCGTACAGGGGGCGGGCTACGAGCAGTACTTC. Protein: CASSVQGAGYEQYF.

The chain is built from TRBV4-1 and TRBJ1-6; TRBD1 might be the D (6 bases). Germline CDR1 reads MGHRA; CDR2 reads YSYEKL. V was cut by 1 base and J by 6 bases, with 13 bases left in between. The CDR3 spans 16 residues. DNA for the CDR3: TGCGCCAGCAGCCAAGGGACAGAGCGAGGTAATTCACCCCTCCACTTT. It specifies CASSQGTERGNSPLHF.

The chain employs TRBV21-1 and TRBJ1-5; the DNA was not used to check the table's D call, TRBD1. TRBV21-1 corresponds to a pseudogene. This CDR3 has 15 amino acids. DNA of the CDR3: TGTGCCAGCAGCAGGGACAGCTCCTTGCGTCAGCCCCAGCATTTT. Its translation: CASSRDSSLRQPQHF.

This chain links TRBV7-2 with TRBJ2-3; D might be TRBD1 (6 bases). CDR1 is SGHTA, CDR2 FQGNSA, per germline. The V end was cut by 5 bases, the J end by 7 bases, with 10 bases between. The CDR3 extends over 12 amino acids. CDR3 loop: CASSQDSNTQYF. The CDR3 bases are TGTGCCAGCAGCCAGGACAGTAATACGCAGTATTTT.

This chain joins TRBV19 and TRBJ1-5, with D unresolved. The CDR3 totals 14 residues. The V gene's germline CDR1 is LNHDA and CDR2 SQIVND (reference sequence). V lost 6 bases to trimming and J lost 5 bases, with 14 bases between them. The CDR3 region has the DNA TGTGCCAGTAGCGACCGGGTGGTGGATCAGCCCCAGCATTTT. Its protein is CASSDRVVDQPQHF.

A single count supports this clone. For the CDR3, the DNA is TGTGCCAGCAGCCCTCCCTTGACAGGGGGGGCCCACGAGCAGTACTTC. It encodes CASSPPLTGGAHEQYF. The gene calls are TRBV5-4 and TRBJ2-7; 9 nucleotides align to TRBD1. The CDR3 extends over 16 amino acids. Per the germline V gene, CDR1 is SGHNT and CDR2 is YYREEE (reference sequence). The trim removed 4 bases at V and 5 bases at J, leaving 13 bases unmatched.

This chain connects TRBV7-8 to TRBJ1-4; TRBD1 might be the D (5 bases). Germline lookup yields CDR1 SGHVS and CDR2 FQNEAQ. There are 16 residues in the CDR3. Trimming removed 4 bases at V and 8 bases at J, with 20 bases between. The CDR3 here is CASSSTRGRVVEKLFF. CDR3 nucleotide sequence: TGTGCCAGCAGCTCGACTAGGGGACGTGTGGTAGAAAAACTGTTTTTT.

The J gene is TRBJ1-2, the V gene TRBV18; TRBD1 might be the D (5 bases). This CDR3 has 15 residues. The V end lost 3 bases, the J end lost 0 bases, and 11 bases lay between the germline ends. Looked up from germline, CDR1 is KGHSH and CDR2 is LQKENI. The CDR3, as DNA: TGTGCCAGCTCACCGATTGACAGAGCTAACTATGGCTACACCTTC. Protein sequence: CASSPIDRANYGYTF.

On this clone: The identical CDR3 is also encoded by other nucleotide sequences in the sample. The rearrangement joins TRBV5-1 to TRBJ1-2; the match to TRBD1 covers 8 bases. From germline, CDR1 is SGHRS and CDR2 YFSETQ. The CDR3 is 13 residues long. Losses at the gene ends were 3 bases for V and 2 bases for J; bases not matched to a gene: 0. The CDR3, as DNA: TGCGCCAGCAGCTCAGGGGGCAACTATGGCTACACCTTC. This translates into CASSSGGNYGYTF.

The chain links TRBV2 to TRBJ1-1; D is possibly TRBD1 (6 bases). V shed 8 bases and J shed 7 bases, with 11 bases lying between them. CDR3 length: 11 amino acids. Germline CDR1 and CDR2: SNHLY and FYNNEI. The CDR3 bases are TGTGCCAGCCGATCAGGGGTTGAAGCTTTCTTT. This encodes CASRSGVEAFF. The whole variable domain, filled in from reference TRBV2 and TRBJ1-1, reads EPEVTQTPSHQVTQMGQEVILRCVPISNHLYFYWYRQILGQKVEFLVSFYNNEISEKSEIFDDQFSVERPDGSNFTLKIRSTKLEDSAMYFCASRSGVEAFFGQGTRLTVV.

The chain is built from TRBV30 and TRBJ1-2; D remains unclear. The V gene lost 4 bases and the J gene lost 9 bases, with 12 bases spanning the gap. The CDR3 has 11 residues. Germline values: CDR1 GTSNPN, CDR2 SVGIG (reference sequence). This CDR3 is CAWKGWESYTF. The CDR3 region has the DNA TGTGCCTGGAAGGGTTGGGAGAGCTACACCTTC.

The sample holds a few counts of this clone. This chain connects TRBV2 to TRBJ1-2; 11 bases are shared with TRBD1. With 3 bases clipped from V and 6 bases from J, the junction kept 6 bases outside the gene matches. Looked up from germline, CDR1 is SNHLY and CDR2 is FYNNEI. The length of the CDR3 is 15 residues. CDR3 sequence (DNA): TGTGCCAGCAGTGACCCGGACAGGGGGCTTAATGGCTACACCTTC. It translates to CASSDPDRGLNGYTF.

V is TRBV19 and J is TRBJ2-1; 7 positions match TRBD2. The CDR3 runs to 17 residues. Germline trimming cut 6 bases from V and 0 bases from J; bases unmatched to any gene: 11. In germline, CDR1 is LNHDA, CDR2 SQIVND (reference sequence). As DNA, the CDR3 is TGTGCCAGTAGCCCCTTGGGGGGGGGAAGCTCCTACAATGAGCAGTTCTTC. Its translation: CASSPLGGGSSYNEQFF.

The chain is built from TRBV6-5 and TRBJ2-5; 9 bases map to TRBD2. Unmatched junction bases numbered 8, after V lost 2 bases and J lost 7 bases. This CDR3 has 15 residues. The germline V gene has CDR1 MNHEY and CDR2 SVGAGI. The CDR3 reads CASSYSAGGPVTQYF. CDR3 nucleotide sequence: TGTGCCAGCAGTTACAGTGCGGGGGGGCCGGTGACCCAGTACTTC.

The chain carries TRBV6-5 and TRBJ2-1; TRBD1 aligns across 9 bases. V shed 3 bases and J 7 bases; nucleotides not matched to a gene: 7. Per germline, CDR1 MNHEY and CDR2 SVGAGI. The CDR3 loop spans 15 amino acids. The DNA of the CDR3 is TGTGCCAGCAGTTATTTGGGACAGGGTGAAAATGAGCAGTTCTTC. It yields the protein CASSYLGQGENEQFF.

The chain uses TRBV11-2 and TRBJ2-7; 9 bases line up with TRBD1. The CDR3 length is 16 residues. The germline V gene has CDR1 SGHAT and CDR2 FQNNGV. J lost 2 bases, V lost 0 bases, and 5 bases had no gene match. CDR3 sequence: CASSLDLGTGTYEQYV. As DNA, the CDR3 is TGTGCCAGCAGCTTAGATTTGGGGACAGGGACCTACGAGCAGTACGTC.

The rearrangement links TRBV2 to TRBJ2-1, with 10 bases lining up with TRBD1. Looked up from germline, CDR1 is SNHLY and CDR2 is FYNNEI. The CDR3 spans 17 residues. The V and J ends lost 6 bases and 2 bases, in that order; junction bases with no gene match: 10. CDR3 nucleotide sequence: TGTGCCAGCAGAGTGGGGGGCGGGACAGGGGCCTACAATGAGCAGTTCTTC. Protein product: CASRVGGGTGAYNEQFF.